The next 13 T cell receptor beta chains were all read from a single sample in a study of blood T cell repertoires in COVID-19. The table came from immunoSEQ multiplex PCR; TCRdb's copy has only in-frame clones and leaves some out. In the table there are some 38,000 clones, around 91% of which are singletons. The specimen sequenced was peripheral blood. The origin of the receptors is a man aged 55-75 years with active or convalescent COVID-19.

V is TRBV19 and J is TRBJ2-2, with TRBD1 as a possible D gene (5 bases). Germline V gene lookup returns CDR1 LNHDA and CDR2 SQIVND (reference sequence). V was clipped by 10 bases and J by 0 bases, with 21 bases between them. The CDR3 has 17 amino acids. The CDR3 DNA follows: TGTGCCACCTTCCCATGGGGCACCCTCACGAACACCGGGGAGCTGTTTTTT. Translating gives CATFPWGTLTNTGELFF.

This rearrangement joins TRBV7-2 to TRBJ2-1; the match to TRBD1 covers 8 bases. This CDR3 comprises 15 residues. Losses at the gene ends were 5 bases for V and 2 bases for J; bases not matched to a gene: 5. Germline V lookup: CDR1 SGHTA, CDR2 FQGNSA. CDR3 loop: CASSLSGQAYNEQFF. The CDR3 DNA follows: TGTGCCAGCAGCCTTTCGGGACAGGCCTACAATGAGCAGTTCTTC.

The chain couples TRBV7-9 to TRBJ1-6, with 7 bases matching TRBD1. The germline gives CDR1 SEHNR, CDR2 FQNEAQ (reference sequence). Losses at the gene ends were 3 bases for V and 9 bases for J; bases not matched to a gene: 8. CDR3 length: 15 residues. The CDR3 nucleotides read TGTGCCAGCAGCTTTGGTCGACAGGGAGGTTCACCCCTCCACTTT. Protein product: CASSFGRQGGSPLHF.

Only a few counts were recorded for this clone. The rearrangement joins TRBV15 to TRBJ2-1, with TRBD1 identical over 7 bases. Germline lookup yields CDR1 LNHNV and CDR2 YYDKDF (reference sequence). CDR3 size: 17 residues. V lost 3 bases to trimming and J lost 0 bases; unmatched junction nucleotides: 8. The CDR3 reads CATSSLNRGFSYNEQFF. The CDR3 bases are TGTGCCACCAGCAGCCTGAACAGGGGATTCTCCTACAATGAGCAGTTCTTC.

The chain has TRBV9 and TRBJ2-3, with 13 bases fitting TRBD2. The CDR3 spans 17 residues. V dropped 3 bases and J dropped 3; count of bases not matched to a gene: 7. The germline V gene encodes CDR1 SGDLS and CDR2 YYNGEE. The CDR3 protein is CASSDSLAGGRTDTQYF. The CDR3 DNA reads as TGTGCCAGCAGCGACTCACTAGCGGGAGGGCGTACAGATACGCAGTATTTT.

This rearrangement joins TRBV6-1 to TRBJ2-5; 7 bases fit TRBD2. The CDR3 totals 14 residues. Germline V gene sequence: CDR1 MNHNS, CDR2 SASEGT. Trimming removed 2 bases from V and 7 bases from J; junction bases left unmatched: 7. The CDR3 DNA sequence: TGTGCCAGCAGTGAAAGGGGAGGGGTGGGGACCCAGTACTTC. This translates into CASSERGGVGTQYF.

V gene TRBV3-1 (or the pseudogene TRBV3-2) combines with J gene TRBJ2-7; 7 bases are a match to TRBD1. The V gene's germline CDR1 is LGHDT and CDR2 YNNKEL (reference sequence). J was trimmed by 4 bases and V by 4 bases; bases with no gene match: 10. The CDR3 runs to 15 residues. The CDR3 nucleotides read TGTGCCAGCAGCCCAGTGATGGGACAGCCGTACGAGCAGTACTTC. This gives the protein CASSPVMGQPYEQYF.

A single count supports this clone. This chain connects TRBV28 to TRBJ1-2; 7 bases line up with TRBD1. This CDR3 is 13 amino acids long. With 8 bases clipped from V and 1 base from J, the junction kept 4 bases outside the gene matches. Germline CDR1 is MDHEN and CDR2 is SYDVKM. Here the CDR3 DNA reads TGTGCCAGCCAAAGACAGGGTAACTATGGCTACACCTTC. Its translation is CASQRQGNYGYTF.

The rearrangement uses TRBV15 and TRBJ2-5, with TRBD1 matching over 8 bases. Germline V gene lookup returns CDR1 LNHNV and CDR2 YYDKDF (reference sequence). The CDR3 length is 15 residues. V lost 1 base to trimming and J lost 5 bases; unmatched junction nucleotides: 6. This chain's CDR3 is CATSRGAGGVETQYF. CDR3 nucleotides: TGTGCCACCAGCAGAGGCGCAGGGGGCGTCGAGACCCAGTACTTC.

The CDR3, as DNA: TGTGCCAGCAGAACAGGGGCTGGGGCCAACGTCCTGACTTTC. This translates into CASRTGAGANVLTF. The genes are TRBV27 and TRBJ2-6; TRBD1 agrees at 7 bases. V was pared by 6 bases and J by 2 bases, with 1 base of the junction left unmatched. Germline V gene lookup returns CDR1 MNHEY and CDR2 SMNVEV (reference sequence). CDR3 size: 14 residues.

The chain couples TRBV2 to TRBJ1-2, with D possibly TRBD1 on 6 matching bases. The CDR3 totals 19 residues. Between the trimmed V and J ends, which lost 2 bases and 2 bases, there was a span of 24 bases. Germline CDR1 reads SNHLY; CDR2 reads FYNNEI. The chain's CDR3 is CASSERGDTKWPGNYGYTF. CDR3 coding DNA: TGTGCCAGCAGTGAACGGGGGGACACCAAGTGGCCGGGGAACTATGGCTACACCTTC.

The CDR3 coding sequence is TGTGCCAGCAGCTTTAGCGGGAGGGCACAAGAGACCCAGTACTTC. This gives the protein CASSFSGRAQETQYF. The rearrangement uses TRBV7-2 and TRBJ2-5; 11 bases are shared with TRBD2. The CDR3 is 15 residues long. Looked up from germline, CDR1 is SGHTA and CDR2 is FQGNSA. The trim removed 3 bases at V and 2 bases at J, leaving 2 bases unmatched.

This chain joins TRBV28 and TRBJ1-3; 8 bases are shared with TRBD1. The CDR3 runs 15 residues. Germline V gives CDR1 MDHEN, CDR2 SYDVKM. After removal of 4 bases from V and 0 bases from J, the junction contained 2 bases not matched to a gene. CDR3 sequence: CASSWTGNSGNTIYF. In DNA form, the CDR3 reads TGTGCCAGCAGTTGGACAGGGAACTCTGGAAACACCATATATTTT.